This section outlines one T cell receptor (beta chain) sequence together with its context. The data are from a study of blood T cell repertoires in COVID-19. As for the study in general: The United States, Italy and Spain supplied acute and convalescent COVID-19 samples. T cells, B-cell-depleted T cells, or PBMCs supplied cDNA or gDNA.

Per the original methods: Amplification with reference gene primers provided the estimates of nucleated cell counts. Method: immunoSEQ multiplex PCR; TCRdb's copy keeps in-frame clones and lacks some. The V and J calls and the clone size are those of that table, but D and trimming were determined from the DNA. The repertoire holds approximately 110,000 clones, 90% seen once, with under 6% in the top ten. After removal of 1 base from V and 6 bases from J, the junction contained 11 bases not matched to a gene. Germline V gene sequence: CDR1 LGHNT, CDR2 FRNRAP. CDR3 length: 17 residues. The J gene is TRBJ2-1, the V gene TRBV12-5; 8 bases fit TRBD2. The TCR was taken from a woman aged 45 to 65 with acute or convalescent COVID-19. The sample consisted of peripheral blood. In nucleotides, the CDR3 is TGTGCTAGTGGTTTGGACCCGGGGGGGGGAGGATCCAATGAGCAGTTCTTC. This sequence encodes CASGLDPGGGGSNEQFF.